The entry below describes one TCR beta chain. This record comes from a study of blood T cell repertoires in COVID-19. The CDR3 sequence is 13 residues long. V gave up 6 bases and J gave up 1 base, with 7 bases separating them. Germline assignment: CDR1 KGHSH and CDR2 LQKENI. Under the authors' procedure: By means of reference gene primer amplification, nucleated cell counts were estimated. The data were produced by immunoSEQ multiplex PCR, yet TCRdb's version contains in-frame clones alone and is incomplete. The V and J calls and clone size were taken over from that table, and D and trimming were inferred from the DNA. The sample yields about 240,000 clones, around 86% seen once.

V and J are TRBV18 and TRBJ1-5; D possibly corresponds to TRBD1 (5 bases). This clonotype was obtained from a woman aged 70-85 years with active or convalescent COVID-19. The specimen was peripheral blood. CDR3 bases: TGTGCCAGCTCGACAGCCAGCAATCAGCCCCAGCATTTT. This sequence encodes CASSTASNQPQHF.